This section outlines one TCR beta chain sequence together with its context. The sample comes from a study of cytomegalovirus exposure and HLA in healthy donors. The primer mix had 60 Vbeta and 13 Jbeta primers. Measured with immunoSEQ multiplex PCR; TCRdb has only the in-frame clones, and not every one. The sample lists about 180,000 clones, roughly 88% seen once, with 1% to 1.5% in the top ten. Germline loops: CDR1 SGHDN, CDR2 FVKESK. The V end was cut by 5 bases, the J end by 2 bases, with 12 bases between. The CDR3 contains 15 residues. This clonotype originated in a girl under 10 years old in good health and CMV-seropositive. The V call is TRBV14, the J call TRBJ2-2; D perhaps matches TRBD1 (6 bases). Sequenced material: PBMCs. CDR3 coding DNA: TGTGCCAGCAGCTTGCCGGGACACAACACCGGGGAGCTGTTTTTT. It is translated as CASSLPGHNTGELFF.